A selection of T cell receptor beta chains follows, all from one sample in a study of blood T cells in healthy people across ages. TCRdb fed the 5' RACE reads into MiXCR, producing one record per CDR3 protein. The data show about 930,000 distinct CDR3 sequences, 25% to 35% seen once. The sample was also linked to a second study, of T cells of mothers and their children.

Sequenced input: blood. These receptors all come from a woman between 40 and 50 years old in good health. Both conserved end residues are part of each CDR3.

V gene,CDR3 protein
TRBV29-1,CSVEAQRNRQETQYF
TRBV7-9,CASSLQGPLGYGYTF
TRBV27,CASKSAGTFSGNTIYF
TRBV5-1,CASSPEGTDTQYF
TRBV4-2,CASSQDHGRGENTGELFF
TRBV7-2,CASSQIPGLIYEQYF
TRBV20-1,CSARDVAGAYEQYF
TRBV10-3,CAMKGQNNYGYTF
TRBV28,CASRPFGNNEKLFF
TRBV5-4,CASSEKGGAGDTQYF